The rows below give T cell receptor beta chains drawn from one sample of a study of cytomegalovirus exposure and HLA in healthy donors. Only in-frame clones appear in the TCRdb table, and some are missing; sequencing was by immunoSEQ multiplex PCR. Among about 140,000 clones listed, around 77% were seen once. Sequencing was carried out using PBMCs. All receptors come from a man aged 25-45 years in good health. CDR3s include the opening cysteine and the closing phenylalanine or tryptophan. D genes are given only for firm matches. Rows may omit the clone size; those that give it use once, few, many or a size class.

V gene: TRBV15
clone size: -
J gene: TRBJ2-5
D gene: TRBD2
CDR3 protein: CATSGEGGGETQYF
CDR3 DNA: TGTGCCACCAGCGGGGAGGGCGGGGGGGAGACCCAGTACTTC

V gene: TRBV27
clone size: once
J gene: TRBJ2-3
D gene: -
CDR3 protein: CASSTFVRDTQYF
CDR3 DNA: TGTGCCAGCAGTACCTTTGTCAGAGATACGCAGTATTTT

V gene: TRBV7-2
clone size: -
J gene: TRBJ2-2
D gene: -
CDR3 protein: CASSWGGAGTGELFF
CDR3 DNA: TGTGCCAGCAGCTGGGGGGGCGCGGGCACCGGGGAGCTGTTTTTT

V gene: TRBV27
clone size: -
J gene: TRBJ1-5
D gene: TRBD1
CDR3 protein: CASSLGQVNQPQHF
CDR3 DNA: TGTGCCAGCAGTCTCGGACAGGTCAATCAGCCCCAGCATTTT

V gene: TRBV27
clone size: -
J gene: TRBJ2-3
D gene: TRBD2
CDR3 protein: CASRTSGNTDTQYF
CDR3 DNA: TGTGCCAGCAGAACTAGCGGGAACACAGATACGCAGTATTTT

V gene: TRBV6-5
clone size: -
J gene: TRBJ2-7
D gene: TRBD1
CDR3 protein: CASTRDRADEQYF
CDR3 DNA: TGTGCCAGCACCCGGGACAGGGCCGACGAGCAGTACTTC

V gene: TRBV11-3
clone size: -
J gene: TRBJ1-1
D gene: TRBD1
CDR3 protein: CASSARQGWNTEAFF
CDR3 DNA: TGTGCCAGCAGCGCTCGACAGGGATGGAACACTGAAGCTTTCTTT

V gene: TRBV9
clone size: -
J gene: TRBJ1-2
D gene: -
CDR3 protein: CASSPRPPFGGRASGYTF
CDR3 DNA: TGTGCCAGCAGCCCTCGACCCCCCTTCGGGGGGCGGGCAAGCGGCTACACCTTC

V gene: TRBV18
clone size: -
J gene: TRBJ2-3
D gene: TRBD1
CDR3 protein: CASSLDRVPSTDTQYF
CDR3 DNA: TGTGCCAGCTCACTGGACAGGGTACCCTCCACAGATACGCAGTATTTT

V gene: TRBV11-1
clone size: -
J gene: TRBJ2-7
D gene: -
CDR3 protein: CASSPSSGRVYEQYF
CDR3 DNA: TGTGCCAGCAGTCCATCCTCAGGGCGAGTCTACGAGCAGTACTTC

V gene: TRBV15
clone size: -
J gene: TRBJ1-5
D gene: -
CDR3 protein: CATSRDRGYNQPQHF
CDR3 DNA: TGTGCCACCAGCAGAGACAGGGGTTATAATCAGCCCCAGCATTTT

V gene: TRBV7-8
clone size: -
J gene: TRBJ1-6
D gene: -
CDR3 protein: CASSLVGVDNSPLHF
CDR3 DNA: TGTGCCAGCAGCTTAGTTGGAGTGGATAATTCACCCCTCCACTTT

V gene: TRBV4-1
clone size: -
J gene: TRBJ2-6
D gene: TRBD1
CDR3 protein: CASSSRTGEIFRGANVLTF
CDR3 DNA: TGCGCCAGCAGCAGCCGGACAGGGGAGATTTTTAGGGGGGCCAACGTCCTGACTTTC

V gene: TRBV28
clone size: -
J gene: TRBJ1-2
D gene: -
CDR3 protein: CASSLPSTGGYTF
CDR3 DNA: TGTGCCAGCAGTTTACCCAGCACGGGGGGCTACACCTTC

V gene: TRBV11-3
clone size: -
J gene: TRBJ2-7
D gene: TRBD2
CDR3 protein: CASTRYSGTYEQYF
CDR3 DNA: TGTGCCAGCACAAGATACAGCGGGACCTACGAGCAGTACTTC

V gene: TRBV7-7
clone size: -
J gene: TRBJ2-1
D gene: TRBD2
CDR3 protein: CASSGGTSDEQFF
CDR3 DNA: TGTGCCAGCAGTGGCGGGACTAGCGATGAGCAGTTCTTC

V gene: TRBV7-9
clone size: once
J gene: TRBJ2-7
D gene: TRBD1
CDR3 protein: CASSPDRVIGGEQYF
CDR3 DNA: TGTGCCAGCAGCCCGGACAGGGTAATAGGGGGCGAGCAGTACTTC

V gene: TRBV18
clone size: -
J gene: TRBJ2-1
D gene: TRBD2
CDR3 protein: CASSRPAGARHEQFF
CDR3 DNA: TGTGCCAGCTCACGACCGGCGGGAGCTAGACATGAGCAGTTCTTC

V gene: TRBV15
clone size: -
J gene: TRBJ2-2
D gene: -
CDR3 protein: CATSREQGSTGELFF
CDR3 DNA: TGTGCCACCAGCAGAGAGCAGGGGTCCACCGGGGAGCTGTTTTTT

V gene: TRBV28
clone size: once
J gene: TRBJ2-7
D gene: -
CDR3 protein: CASSRGYEQYF
CDR3 DNA: TGTGCCAGCAGTAGAGGGTACGAGCAGTACTTC

V gene: TRBV7-7
clone size: few
J gene: TRBJ2-7
D gene: -
CDR3 protein: CASSLQSGYEQYF
CDR3 DNA: TGTGCCAGCAGCTTACAATCGGGTTACGAGCAGTACTTC

V gene: TRBV28
clone size: -
J gene: TRBJ1-3
D gene: -
CDR3 protein: CASRMTGSGNTIYF
CDR3 DNA: TGTGCCAGCAGAATGACAGGCTCTGGAAACACCATATATTTT

V gene: TRBV19
clone size: -
J gene: TRBJ2-6
D gene: -
CDR3 protein: CASSIPRGPGANVLTF
CDR3 DNA: TGTGCCAGTAGTATTCCTCGAGGCCCTGGGGCCAACGTCCTGACTTTC

V gene: TRBV2
clone size: -
J gene: TRBJ2-5
D gene: TRBD2
CDR3 protein: CASRTGTSVETQYF
CDR3 DNA: TGTGCCAGCAGGACCGGGACTAGCGTGGAGACCCAGTACTTC

V gene: TRBV9
clone size: -
J gene: TRBJ2-1
D gene: TRBD2
CDR3 protein: CASSVGGRSYNEQFF
CDR3 DNA: TGTGCCAGCAGCGTAGGCGGGAGGTCCTACAATGAGCAGTTCTTC

V gene: TRBV28
clone size: -
J gene: TRBJ1-1
D gene: -
CDR3 protein: CASSDQGYTEAFF
CDR3 DNA: TGTGCCAGCAGTGACCAGGGGTACACTGAAGCTTTCTTT

V gene: TRBV5-1
clone size: -
J gene: TRBJ2-1
D gene: -
CDR3 protein: CASSLAGGTVYNEQFF
CDR3 DNA: TGCGCCAGCAGCTTGGCCGGCGGAACCGTCTACAATGAGCAGTTCTTC

V gene: TRBV7-9
clone size: -
J gene: TRBJ2-7
D gene: TRBD2
CDR3 protein: CASSPKIAGVYEQYF
CDR3 DNA: TGTGCCAGCAGCCCAAAAATAGCGGGAGTCTACGAGCAGTACTTC

V gene: TRBV7-9
clone size: -
J gene: TRBJ2-1
D gene: TRBD2
CDR3 protein: CSSSIWTSGTYNEQFF
CDR3 DNA: TGTTCCAGCAGCATATGGACTAGCGGGACCTACAATGAGCAGTTCTTC

V gene: TRBV30
clone size: -
J gene: TRBJ2-3
D gene: -
CDR3 protein: CAWSLQGTSTDTQYF
CDR3 DNA: TGTGCCTGGAGCCTACAGGGCACTAGCACAGATACGCAGTATTTT

V gene: TRBV6-1
clone size: -
J gene: TRBJ2-1
D gene: TRBD2
CDR3 protein: CASRVGLAGGGEQFF
CDR3 DNA: TGTGCCAGCAGAGTCGGACTAGCGGGAGGTGGTGAGCAGTTCTTC

V gene: TRBV7-9
clone size: -
J gene: TRBJ2-3
D gene: TRBD1
CDR3 protein: CSSLGQVSTGADTQYF
CDR3 DNA: TGTTCCAGTCTGGGACAGGTTTCAACAGGGGCAGATACGCAGTATTTT

V gene: TRBV28
clone size: -
J gene: TRBJ2-7
D gene: TRBD2
CDR3 protein: CASSSLWTSGRAGEQYF
CDR3 DNA: TGTGCCAGCAGTTCACTTTGGACTAGCGGGAGGGCTGGGGAGCAGTACTTC

V gene: TRBV5-1
clone size: -
J gene: TRBJ1-1
D gene: -
CDR3 protein: CASSLVPGVNTEAFF
CDR3 DNA: TGCGCCAGCAGCTTGGTTCCAGGGGTGAACACTGAAGCTTTCTTT

V gene: TRBV19
clone size: -
J gene: TRBJ2-5
D gene: -
CDR3 protein: CASRGETQYF
CDR3 DNA: TGTGCCAGTCGGGGAGAGACCCAGTACTTC

V gene: TRBV28
clone size: -
J gene: TRBJ1-6
D gene: -
CDR3 protein: CASSLGHSSAGPLHF
CDR3 DNA: TGTGCCAGCAGTTTGGGACACTCTTCGGCCGGGCCCCTCCACTTT

V gene: TRBV5-5
clone size: -
J gene: TRBJ1-2
D gene: TRBD1
CDR3 protein: CASSLGQGISGYTF
CDR3 DNA: TGTGCCAGCAGCTTAGGACAGGGAATAAGTGGCTACACCTTC

V gene: TRBV4-1
clone size: -
J gene: TRBJ2-7
D gene: -
CDR3 protein: CASSQVGLAPREQYF
CDR3 DNA: TGCGCCAGCAGCCAAGTGGGGCTAGCGCCCCGGGAGCAGTACTTC

V gene: TRBV9
clone size: once
J gene: TRBJ2-3
D gene: TRBD2
CDR3 protein: CASSVGTSESTDTQYF
CDR3 DNA: TGTGCCAGCAGCGTCGGGACTAGCGAAAGCACAGATACGCAGTATTTT

V gene: TRBV5-6
clone size: -
J gene: TRBJ2-1
D gene: -
CDR3 protein: CASSLYSLNEQFF
CDR3 DNA: TGTGCCAGCAGCTTGTACAGCTTGAATGAGCAGTTCTTC

V gene: TRBV2
clone size: -
J gene: TRBJ2-7
D gene: -
CDR3 protein: CASSTPGTDLREQYF
CDR3 DNA: TGTGCCAGCAGTACCCCCGGGACTGATCTCCGAGAGCAGTACTTC

V gene: TRBV6-5
clone size: -
J gene: TRBJ2-3
D gene: TRBD2
CDR3 protein: CASSELAGPDTQYF
CDR3 DNA: TGTGCCAGCAGTGAACTAGCGGGACCAGATACGCAGTATTTT

V gene: TRBV7-9
clone size: -
J gene: TRBJ2-1
D gene: -
CDR3 protein: CASSLPGLNEQFF
CDR3 DNA: TGTGCCAGCAGCTTACCGGGGTTGAATGAGCAGTTCTTC

V gene: TRBV28
clone size: -
J gene: TRBJ1-1
D gene: -
CDR3 protein: CASTGGGAGDTEAFF
CDR3 DNA: TGTGCCAGCACCGGGGGGGGCGCGGGGGACACTGAAGCTTTCTTT

V gene: TRBV29-1
clone size: -
J gene: TRBJ1-1
D gene: -
CDR3 protein: CSVGEGQGRGAFF
CDR3 DNA: TGCAGCGTTGGGGAGGGGCAGGGGCGGGGAGCTTTCTTT

V gene: TRBV5-3
clone size: -
J gene: TRBJ2-3
D gene: -
CDR3 protein: CARSPYRVGSDTQYF
CDR3 DNA: TGTGCCAGAAGCCCCTACAGGGTAGGCTCAGATACGCAGTATTTT

V gene: TRBV5-4
clone size: -
J gene: TRBJ2-1
D gene: TRBD1
CDR3 protein: CASSLGQGGYNEQFF
CDR3 DNA: TGTGCCAGCAGCTTGGGACAGGGGGGTTACAATGAGCAGTTCTTC

V gene: TRBV27
clone size: -
J gene: TRBJ2-7
D gene: -
CDR3 protein: CASSSQGSEQYF
CDR3 DNA: TGTGCCAGCAGTTCCCAGGGTTCCGAGCAGTACTTC

V gene: TRBV6-5
clone size: -
J gene: TRBJ2-5
D gene: -
CDR3 protein: CASSPKEETQYF
CDR3 DNA: TGTGCCAGCAGCCCGAAAGAGGAGACCCAGTACTTC

V gene: TRBV14
clone size: -
J gene: TRBJ2-3
D gene: -
CDR3 protein: CASSPRSGAGTTADTQYF
CDR3 DNA: TGTGCCAGCAGCCCTCGGAGTGGGGCGGGAACCACAGCAGATACGCAGTATTTT

V gene: TRBV2
clone size: few
J gene: TRBJ2-2
D gene: TRBD2
CDR3 protein: CASTGGSGELFF
CDR3 DNA: TGTGCCAGCACCGGGGGGTCCGGGGAGCTGTTTTTT

V gene: TRBV29-1
clone size: -
J gene: TRBJ2-1
D gene: TRBD2
CDR3 protein: CSVDDLAGGSNEQFF
CDR3 DNA: TGCAGCGTTGATGATTTGGCGGGAGGGAGCAATGAGCAGTTCTTC

V gene: TRBV9
clone size: -
J gene: TRBJ2-7
D gene: -
CDR3 protein: CASSPRSSYEQYF
CDR3 DNA: TGTGCCAGCAGCCCCAGAAGCTCCTACGAGCAGTACTTC

V gene: TRBV9
clone size: -
J gene: TRBJ2-2
D gene: -
CDR3 protein: CASSPEPGELFF
CDR3 DNA: TGTGCCAGCAGCCCGGAGCCCGGGGAGCTGTTTTTT

V gene: TRBV19
clone size: -
J gene: TRBJ2-1
D gene: -
CDR3 protein: CASTPIFSSYNEQFF
CDR3 DNA: TGTGCCAGTACCCCAATTTTTAGTTCCTACAATGAGCAGTTCTTC

V gene: TRBV19
clone size: -
J gene: TRBJ1-5
D gene: TRBD1
CDR3 protein: CASTTRSQGRFQPQHF
CDR3 DNA: TGTGCCAGTACGACCCGCTCACAGGGGAGGTTTCAGCCCCAGCATTTT

V gene: TRBV28
clone size: -
J gene: TRBJ1-1
D gene: TRBD1
CDR3 protein: CASSSGQGDTEAFF
CDR3 DNA: TGTGCCAGCAGTTCGGGACAGGGAGACACTGAAGCTTTCTTT

V gene: TRBV5-1
clone size: -
J gene: TRBJ2-1
D gene: -
CDR3 protein: CASSRDFSYNEQFF
CDR3 DNA: TGCGCCAGCAGCCGGGACTTCTCCTACAATGAGCAGTTCTTC

V gene: TRBV18
clone size: -
J gene: TRBJ2-5
D gene: TRBD1
CDR3 protein: CASSPTEPGTEQETQYF
CDR3 DNA: TGTGCCAGCTCACCGACAGAACCCGGGACAGAGCAAGAGACCCAGTACTTC